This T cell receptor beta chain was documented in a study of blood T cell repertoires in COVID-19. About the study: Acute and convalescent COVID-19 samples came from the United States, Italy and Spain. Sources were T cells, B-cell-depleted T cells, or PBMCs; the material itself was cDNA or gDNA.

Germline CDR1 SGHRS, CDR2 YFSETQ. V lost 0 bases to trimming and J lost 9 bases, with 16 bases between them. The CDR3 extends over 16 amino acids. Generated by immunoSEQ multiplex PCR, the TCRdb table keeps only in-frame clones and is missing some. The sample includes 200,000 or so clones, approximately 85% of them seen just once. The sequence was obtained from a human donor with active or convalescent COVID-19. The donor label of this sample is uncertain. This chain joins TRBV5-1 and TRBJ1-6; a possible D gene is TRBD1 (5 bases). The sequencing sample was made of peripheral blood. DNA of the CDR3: TGCGCCAGCAGCTTGGACGCAGGGAAAAAGGGTTCACCCCTCCACTTT. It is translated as CASSLDAGKKGSPLHF.